The present TCR beta chain was sequenced within a study of blood T cells in healthy people across ages. The total RNA that was extracted per sample amounted to at least 5.5 micrograms. The CDR3 loop spans 16 amino acids. V gave up 4 bases and J gave up 2 bases; unmatched junction bases: 6. Germline V gene data show CDR1 as KGHSH and CDR2 as LQKENI. A second roughly 6 to 12 cycle PCR used barcoded and J-beta primers. Via MiXCR, TCRdb re-called the 5' RACE reads, giving one row per CDR3 protein. This repertoire shows 1,300,000 or so distinct CDR3 sequences, roughly 60% found once; its top ten account for approximately 7%.

The sequence was collected from a man between 18 and 29 years old in good health. Material for sequencing was blood. The rearrangement joins TRBV18 to TRBJ2-1; TRBD1 matches 9 bases. CDR3 bases: TGTGCCAGCTCACGGCCGGGACAGGGTACCTACAATGAGCAGTTCTTC. This sequence encodes CASSRPGQGTYNEQFF.